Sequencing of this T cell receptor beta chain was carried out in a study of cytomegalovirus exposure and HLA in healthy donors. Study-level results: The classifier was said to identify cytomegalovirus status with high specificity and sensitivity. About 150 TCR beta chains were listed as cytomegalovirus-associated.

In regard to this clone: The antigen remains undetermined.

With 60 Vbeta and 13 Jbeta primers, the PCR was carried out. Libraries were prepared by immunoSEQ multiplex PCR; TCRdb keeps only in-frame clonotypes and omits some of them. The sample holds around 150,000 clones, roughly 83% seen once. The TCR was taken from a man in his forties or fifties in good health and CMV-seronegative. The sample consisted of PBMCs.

The CDR3 DNA reads as TGCGCCAGCAGCCATTCCAGGACAGCCGGGTGGACTGAAGCTTTCTTT. This encodes CASSHSRTAGWTEAFF. This rearrangement joins TRBV4-3 to TRBJ1-1; D may be TRBD1 (6 bases). Trimming removed 3 bases from V and 5 bases from J, with 19 bases in between. This CDR3 has 16 amino acids. Germline CDR1 LGHNA, CDR2 YSLEER.